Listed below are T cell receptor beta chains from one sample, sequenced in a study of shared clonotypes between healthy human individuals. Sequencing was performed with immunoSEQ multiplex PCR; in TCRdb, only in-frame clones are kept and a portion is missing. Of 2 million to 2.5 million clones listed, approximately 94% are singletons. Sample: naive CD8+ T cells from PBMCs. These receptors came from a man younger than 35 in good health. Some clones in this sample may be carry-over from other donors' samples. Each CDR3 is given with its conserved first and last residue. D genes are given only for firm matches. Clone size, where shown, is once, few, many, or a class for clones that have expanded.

cdr3_nt: TGTGCCAGCAGAACGGGACTAGCGGGAGGGCCCGGGGAGCAGTTCTTC
cdr3_aa: CASRTGLAGGPGEQFF
j_call: TRBJ2-1
v_call: TRBV28
clone_size: -
d_call: TRBD2

cdr3_nt: TGTGCCAGCAGCTTGTGGGCGAGCGACACTGAAGCTTTCTTT
cdr3_aa: CASSLWASDTEAFF
j_call: TRBJ1-1
v_call: TRBV5-5
clone_size: -
d_call: -

cdr3_nt: TGTGCCTGGGGACAGGGGGCTCAGCCCCAGCATTTT
cdr3_aa: CAWGQGAQPQHF
j_call: TRBJ1-5
v_call: TRBV30
clone_size: -
d_call: TRBD1

cdr3_nt: TGCGCCAGCAGCCAAGCGACAGGGTGGGCCTACGAGCAGTACTTC
cdr3_aa: CASSQATGWAYEQYF
j_call: TRBJ2-7
v_call: TRBV4-1
clone_size: -
d_call: TRBD1

cdr3_nt: TGTGCCAGCAGCAGCACCACCGCAGGGAATTTCTATGGCTACACCTTC
cdr3_aa: CASSSTTAGNFYGYTF
j_call: TRBJ1-2
v_call: TRBV5-6
clone_size: -
d_call: -

cdr3_nt: TGTGCCAGCAGTGAAAAGGGGGGGTTGCGCAATGAGCAGTTCTTC
cdr3_aa: CASSEKGGLRNEQFF
j_call: TRBJ2-1
v_call: TRBV6-4
clone_size: -
d_call: -

cdr3_nt: TGTGCCAGCAGCGTAGACGCTAGCGGGTACAATGAGCAGTTCTTC
cdr3_aa: CASSVDASGYNEQFF
j_call: TRBJ2-1
v_call: TRBV9
clone_size: -
d_call: TRBD2

cdr3_nt: TGTGCCAGCAGTTTCAAATTGGACAGAACCTACGAGCAGTACTTC
cdr3_aa: CASSFKLDRTYEQYF
j_call: TRBJ2-7
v_call: TRBV28
clone_size: -
d_call: -

cdr3_nt: TGTGCCAGCAGCTTAGGATCGACATACTATGGCTACACCTTC
cdr3_aa: CASSLGSTYYGYTF
j_call: TRBJ1-2
v_call: TRBV13
clone_size: -
d_call: -

cdr3_nt: TGTGCCAGCAGCTTAACAGGGTCCCCGCCCCAGCATTTT
cdr3_aa: CASSLTGSPPQHF
j_call: TRBJ1-5
v_call: TRBV7-2
clone_size: -
d_call: -

cdr3_nt: TGTGCCAGCAGCCGGGACCGGTTGGCCTATAAAGCTAACTATGGCTACACCTTC
cdr3_aa: CASSRDRLAYKANYGYTF
j_call: TRBJ1-2
v_call: TRBV5-4
clone_size: once
d_call: -

cdr3_nt: TGTGCCAGCAGCTCTGTGTATGGCTACACCTTC
cdr3_aa: CASSSVYGYTF
j_call: TRBJ1-2
v_call: TRBV7-9
clone_size: -
d_call: -

cdr3_nt: TGTGCCAGCAGTTCACCCCACCTACAGGCACTCATGAACACTGAAGCTTTCTTT
cdr3_aa: CASSSPHLQALMNTEAFF
j_call: TRBJ1-1
v_call: TRBV28
clone_size: -
d_call: -

cdr3_nt: TGTGCCAGCAGTGAATGGGAAAACTATGGCTACACCTTC
cdr3_aa: CASSEWENYGYTF
j_call: TRBJ1-2
v_call: TRBV6-1
clone_size: -
d_call: -

cdr3_nt: TGTGCCAGTAGTATAGGGCTAGCAGGGCAAGTGCAGTTCTTC
cdr3_aa: CASSIGLAGQVQFF
j_call: TRBJ2-1
v_call: TRBV19
clone_size: -
d_call: -

cdr3_nt: TGTGCCAGCAGCTCCGGGCTAGCGGGAGACGAGCAGTACTTC
cdr3_aa: CASSSGLAGDEQYF
j_call: TRBJ2-7
v_call: TRBV7-2
clone_size: -
d_call: TRBD2

cdr3_nt: TGTGCCAGCAGCCCATCACCCATAGCGGGAGGGTTCTACGAGCAGTACTTC
cdr3_aa: CASSPSPIAGGFYEQYF
j_call: TRBJ2-7
v_call: TRBV7-6
clone_size: -
d_call: TRBD2

cdr3_nt: TGTGCCAGCAGTCCTCGACTAGCGGGCACTAGCACAGATACGCAGTATTTT
cdr3_aa: CASSPRLAGTSTDTQYF
j_call: TRBJ2-3
v_call: TRBV2
clone_size: -
d_call: TRBD2

cdr3_nt: TGTGCCAGCAGCTTAGTGACGGGCGGAGTCAGGGATACGCAGTATTTT
cdr3_aa: CASSLVTGGVRDTQYF
j_call: TRBJ2-3
v_call: TRBV7-9
clone_size: once
d_call: -

cdr3_nt: TGTGCCAGCAGCCCCGGACTTCTCCCCTATGAGCAGTTCTTC
cdr3_aa: CASSPGLLPYEQFF
j_call: TRBJ2-1
v_call: TRBV7-9
clone_size: -
d_call: -

cdr3_nt: TGTGCCAGCAGCCTTGGACTAGCGGGACTCGCAGATACGCAGTATTTT
cdr3_aa: CASSLGLAGLADTQYF
j_call: TRBJ2-3
v_call: TRBV7-8
clone_size: -
d_call: TRBD2

cdr3_nt: TGTGCCAGCTCGTCAATGGGGACGGACACAGATACGCAGTATTTT
cdr3_aa: CASSSMGTDTDTQYF
j_call: TRBJ2-3
v_call: TRBV6-5
clone_size: once
d_call: -

cdr3_nt: TGTGCCAGCAGTTTATCTATGGCCAATTGGCGCCAAGAGACCCAGTACTTC
cdr3_aa: CASSLSMANWRQETQYF
j_call: TRBJ2-5
v_call: TRBV28
clone_size: once
d_call: -

cdr3_nt: TGCGCCAGCAGCCCAGCCTGGGCGGGGCAGTACGAGCAGTACTTC
cdr3_aa: CASSPAWAGQYEQYF
j_call: TRBJ2-7
v_call: TRBV5-1
clone_size: -
d_call: -

cdr3_nt: TGCGCCAGCAGTTGGGACAGGGAAGAGACCCAGTACTTC
cdr3_aa: CASSWDREETQYF
j_call: TRBJ2-5
v_call: TRBV4-1
clone_size: -
d_call: TRBD1

cdr3_nt: TGTGCCAGCAGCCCCCCCGGCTACACCTTC
cdr3_aa: CASSPPGYTF
j_call: TRBJ1-2
v_call: TRBV2
clone_size: -
d_call: -

cdr3_nt: TGTGCCAGCAGTGAGGGACAGGGGCGTACCTATGGCTACACCTTC
cdr3_aa: CASSEGQGRTYGYTF
j_call: TRBJ1-2
v_call: TRBV2
clone_size: -
d_call: TRBD1

cdr3_nt: TGTGCCAGCTCCTCGGGACAAGGGATCTCTGGGGCCAACGTCCTGACTTTC
cdr3_aa: CASSSGQGISGANVLTF
j_call: TRBJ2-6
v_call: TRBV7-9
clone_size: -
d_call: -

cdr3_nt: TGTGCCAGCAGTTACTCTGGGACTAGCGATCCCGGGGAGCTGTTTTTT
cdr3_aa: CASSYSGTSDPGELFF
j_call: TRBJ2-2
v_call: TRBV6-5
clone_size: -
d_call: TRBD2

cdr3_nt: TGTGCCAGCAGTCTTCCCTCACTCAGCGGGAGTTTGTACAATGAGCAGTTCTTC
cdr3_aa: CASSLPSLSGSLYNEQFF
j_call: TRBJ2-1
v_call: TRBV27
clone_size: -
d_call: TRBD2

cdr3_nt: TGTGCCACCTCCCCCTCTCCGGGTTTGCCCTACGAGCAGTACTTC
cdr3_aa: CATSPSPGLPYEQYF
j_call: TRBJ2-7
v_call: TRBV5-6
clone_size: -
d_call: -

cdr3_nt: TGTGCCAGCAGCGTACCTCAGACCTACGAGCAGTACTTC
cdr3_aa: CASSVPQTYEQYF
j_call: TRBJ2-7
v_call: TRBV7-9
clone_size: -
d_call: -

cdr3_nt: TGTGCCAGCAGCTCTCTTAGCACTGAAGCTTTCTTT
cdr3_aa: CASSSLSTEAFF
j_call: TRBJ1-1
v_call: TRBV7-8
clone_size: -
d_call: -

cdr3_nt: TGTGCCAGCAGATCTCCAGGGGGCAATCAGCCCCAGCATTTT
cdr3_aa: CASRSPGGNQPQHF
j_call: TRBJ1-5
v_call: TRBV28
clone_size: -
d_call: -

cdr3_nt: TGTGCCAGCAGCACGACTAGCGGGAGAGACAATGAGCAGTTCTTC
cdr3_aa: CASSTTSGRDNEQFF
j_call: TRBJ2-1
v_call: TRBV5-4
clone_size: -
d_call: TRBD2

cdr3_nt: TGTGCCAGCAGTGGGTTTTCTGGAAACACCATATATTTT
cdr3_aa: CASSGFSGNTIYF
j_call: TRBJ1-3
v_call: TRBV28
clone_size: -
d_call: -

cdr3_nt: TGTGCCAGCAGCCCGGGGACCGGGGAGCTGTTTTTT
cdr3_aa: CASSPGTGELFF
j_call: TRBJ2-2
v_call: TRBV6-4
clone_size: -
d_call: -

cdr3_nt: TGTGCCAGTAAGGGGAGGGTCACTGAAGCTTTCTTT
cdr3_aa: CASKGRVTEAFF
j_call: TRBJ1-1
v_call: TRBV19
clone_size: few
d_call: -

cdr3_nt: TGTGCCAGCAGTTTCGGATTTCCCACCTCCTACGAGCAGTACTTC
cdr3_aa: CASSFGFPTSYEQYF
j_call: TRBJ2-7
v_call: TRBV27
clone_size: once
d_call: -

cdr3_nt: TGTGCCAGCAGTAGCGGGAGAAAAGAGACCCAGTACTTC
cdr3_aa: CASSSGRKETQYF
j_call: TRBJ2-5
v_call: TRBV2
clone_size: -
d_call: TRBD2

cdr3_nt: TGTGCCAGCAGCGACCGTGGGGACTCCTATAATTCACCCCTCCACTTT
cdr3_aa: CASSDRGDSYNSPLHF
j_call: TRBJ1-6
v_call: TRBV9
clone_size: once
d_call: -

cdr3_nt: TGTGCTAGTGGTTGGGGGCACTATGGCTACACCTTC
cdr3_aa: CASGWGHYGYTF
j_call: TRBJ1-2
v_call: TRBV12-5
clone_size: once
d_call: -